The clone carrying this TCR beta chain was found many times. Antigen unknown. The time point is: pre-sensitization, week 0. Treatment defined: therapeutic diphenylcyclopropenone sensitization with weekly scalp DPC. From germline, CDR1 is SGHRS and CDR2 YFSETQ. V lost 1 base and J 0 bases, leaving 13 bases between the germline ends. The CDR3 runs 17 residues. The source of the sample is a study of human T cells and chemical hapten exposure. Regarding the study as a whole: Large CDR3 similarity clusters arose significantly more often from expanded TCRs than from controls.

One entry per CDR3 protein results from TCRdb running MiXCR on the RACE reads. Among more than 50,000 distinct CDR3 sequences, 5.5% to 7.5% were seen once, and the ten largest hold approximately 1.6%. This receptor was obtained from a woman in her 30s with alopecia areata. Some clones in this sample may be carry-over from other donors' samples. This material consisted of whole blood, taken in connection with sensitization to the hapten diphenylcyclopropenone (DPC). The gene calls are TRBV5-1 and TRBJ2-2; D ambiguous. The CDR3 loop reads CASSLWTLVANTGELFF. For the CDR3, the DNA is TGCGCCAGCAGCTTGTGGACGCTCGTCGCGAACACCGGGGAGCTGTTTTTT.